This is a list of T cell receptor beta chains from one sample in a study of STAT3 mutations in large granular lymphocyte leukemia. Profiling relied on immunoSEQ multiplex PCR, and the TCRdb table lists in-frame clones only, not all of them. The table has more than 2,500 clones, about 40% seen once. Sequencing used peripheral blood mononuclear cells. The receptors originated from a man aged 45-60 years with T-cell large granular lymphocyte leukemia. Some clones in this sample may be carry-over from other donors' samples. CDR3s include the opening cysteine and the closing phenylalanine or tryptophan. Fields, in order: V gene, clone size, D gene, J gene, CDR3 DNA, CDR3 protein. A D gene is named only where the DNA matches it firmly. The listing skips clone size in some rows; elsewhere it reads once, few, many or a size class.

>TRBV30|NA|NA|TRBJ1-4
TGTGCCTGGGAGGACAGCAGTGCAAAACTGTTTTTT
CAWEDSSAKLFF
>TRBV27|once|NA|TRBJ2-7
TGTGCCAGCAGTTACGGGGGCCTTTCCTACGAGCAGTACTTC
CASSYGGLSYEQYF
>TRBV29-1|NA|NA|TRBJ2-7
TGCAGCGGGGGGGACATCTACGAGCAGTACTTC
CSGGDIYEQYF
>TRBV29-1|few|TRBD1|TRBJ1-2
TGCAGCGTTGAAGGGCAGGGGGACGGCTACACCTTC
CSVEGQGDGYTF
>TRBV28|medium-sized|NA|TRBJ1-5
TGTGCCAGCAGTCCCATAGGGTGGGGGGGCAATCAGCCCCAGCATTTT
CASSPIGWGGNQPQHF
>TRBV30|few|NA|TRBJ1-2
TGTGCCTGGAGTGCAGGGACTAACTATGGCTACACCTTC
CAWSAGTNYGYTF
>TRBV25-1|NA|NA|TRBJ2-7
TGTGCCAGCAAACAAGCCTACGAGCAGTACTTC
CASKQAYEQYF
>TRBV18|few|NA|TRBJ1-5
TGTGCCAGCTCAGGCCGGGACTCTGGTCAGCCCCAGCATTTT
CASSGRDSGQPQHF
>TRBV5-1|NA|TRBD2|TRBJ2-7
TGCGCCAGCAGCTTGGGACTAGCGGCTACAGAGCAGTACTTC
CASSLGLAATEQYF
>TRBV18|NA|NA|TRBJ2-3
TGTGCCAGCTCACCAGGGTGGGAGGCAGATACGCAGTATTTT
CASSPGWEADTQYF
>TRBV27|NA|NA|TRBJ1-5
TGTGCCAGCAGGGGGGTGGGGGGCCAGCCCCAGCATTTT
CASRGVGGQPQHF
>TRBV12-5|NA|NA|TRBJ1-1
TGTGCTAGTGGTTTGACCGGACCGTCCCGGCGCATGAACACTGAAGCTTTCTTT
CASGLTGPSRRMNTEAFF
>TRBV5-1|medium-sized|NA|TRBJ1-1
TGCGCCAGCAGCTTGGTGGCCGGGGCTGAAGCTTTCTTT
CASSLVAGAEAFF
>TRBV5-1|NA|NA|TRBJ2-7
TGCGCCAGCAGCTTGTCCGGGCCCTACGAGCAGTACTTC
CASSLSGPYEQYF
>TRBV13|many|NA|TRBJ2-1
TGTGCCAGCAGCTTAGGGGCTAGCAGTTACAATGAGCAGTTCTTC
CASSLGASSYNEQFF